This paragraph reports one T cell receptor beta chain. The antigen is not known. This specimen comes from a study of graft-versus-host responses after intestinal transplantation. On the study more broadly: Recipients received multivisceral, liver-intestinal, or isolated intestinal transplants.

The study's findings and limits: Individuals who had graft-donor T cell macrochimerism had allografts that showed high graft-versus-host to host-versus-graft clonal ratios. GvH clones appeared in recipient marrow, some first in ileum or blood.

CDR3 length: 14 residues. Germline V gives CDR1 SGHRS, CDR2 YFSETQ. V gave up 3 bases and J gave up 1 base; unmatched junction bases: 3. Clones were read by immunoSEQ multiplex PCR, and TCRdb kept only the in-frame ones, dropping some. This sample has about 47,000 clones, with 85% to 95% found just once. This TCR was sampled from a human patient who received an intestinal transplant, so some T cells may come from the graft donor. The V gene is TRBV5-1, the J gene TRBJ1-1, with 7 bases lining up with TRBD1. The specimen was PBMCs, collected 335 days after intestinal transplant. DNA for the CDR3: TGCGCCAGCAGCTCCAGGGACAGGAACACTGAAGCTTTCTTT. The encoded protein is CASSSRDRNTEAFF.